This TCR beta chain was captured in a study of blood T cell repertoires in COVID-19. CDR3 length: 14 amino acids. Germline V CDR1 and CDR2: MDHEN, SYDVKM. The germline V and J ends were trimmed by 3 bases and 2 bases, with 11 bases remaining between them. The method was immunoSEQ multiplex PCR; TCRdb's version includes in-frame clones alone and lacks a portion of them. The table has fewer than 350,000 clones, roughly 90% seen once. The TCR sequence derives from a woman in her 30s who had been exposed to COVID-19. The gene calls are TRBV28 and TRBJ2-7; possible D gene TRBD2, 6 bases. The material sequenced was PBMCs or T cells enriched from blood (not recorded which). CDR3 residues: CASSFYGGAYEQYF. CDR3 DNA: TGTGCCAGCAGTTTTTATGGAGGGGCCTACGAGCAGTACTTC. The complete variable domain, with remaining parts taken from reference TRBV28 and TRBJ2-7, reads DVKVTQSSRYLVKRTGEKVFLECVQDMDHENMFWYRQDPGLGLRLIYFSYDVKMKEKGDIPEGYSVSREKKERFSLILESASTNQTSMYLCASSFYGGAYEQYFGPGTRLTVT.